This T cell receptor (beta chain) was recorded in a study of T cells in Graves' hyperthyroidism and ophthalmopathy. Using RNA transcripts as the source, TCR beta CDR3 regions were amplified. In the first-round RT-PCR of the TCR CDR3, the HTBI primer set was used. TCRdb reprocessed the multiplex PCR reads via MiXCR and lists one record per CDR3 protein. The table lists around 350,000 distinct CDR3 sequences, roughly 13% of them singletons. Looked up from germline, CDR1 is SGHAT and CDR2 is FQNNGV. The CDR3 is made up of 15 amino acids. Between the trimmed V and J ends, which lost 1 base and 6 bases, there was a span of 12 bases. The table lists this clonotype with a few counts. Graves' hyperthyroidism was deemed stable absent ophthalmopathy progression within 18 months.

This sequence joins TRBV11-2 and TRBJ2-2; D is possibly TRBD2 (5 bases). The sequencing input was blood. The source of this sequence is a woman aged 18-29 years with Graves' hyperthyroidism. The CDR3 spells CASSLVLVGAGELFF. The CDR3 DNA reads as TGTGCCAGCAGCTTAGTACTAGTCGGGGCCGGGGAGCTGTTTTTT.